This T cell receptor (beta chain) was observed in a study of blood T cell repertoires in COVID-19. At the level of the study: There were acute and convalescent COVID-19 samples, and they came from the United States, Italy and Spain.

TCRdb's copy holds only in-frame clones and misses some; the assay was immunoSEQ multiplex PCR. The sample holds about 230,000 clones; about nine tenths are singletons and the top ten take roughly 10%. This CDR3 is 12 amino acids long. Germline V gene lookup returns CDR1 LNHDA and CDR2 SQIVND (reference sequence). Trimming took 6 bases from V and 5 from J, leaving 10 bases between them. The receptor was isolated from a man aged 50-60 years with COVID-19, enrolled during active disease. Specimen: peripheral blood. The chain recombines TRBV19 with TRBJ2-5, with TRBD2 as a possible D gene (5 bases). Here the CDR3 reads CASSTTRETQYF. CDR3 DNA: TGTGCCAGTAGCACCACTAGGGAGACCCAGTACTTC.